A single sample gave rise to the 11 T cell receptor beta chains below, sequenced in a study of cytomegalovirus exposure and HLA in healthy donors. A multiplex PCR was run with 60 Vbeta primers and 13 Jbeta primers. Some clones are missing from TCRdb's copy, which holds only in-frame ones; the method was immunoSEQ multiplex PCR. The data hold roughly 190,000 clones, with around 87% observed a single time. The sequenced sample was PBMCs. These receptors all stem from a man aged 30 to 39 in good health and CMV-seronegative.

The gene calls are TRBV6-5 and TRBJ2-1; maybe TRBD1 (5 bases). V lost 4 bases and J 6 bases, leaving 10 bases between the germline ends. From germline, CDR1 is MNHEY and CDR2 SVGAGI. This CDR3 comprises 13 residues. The CDR3 DNA follows: TGTGCCAGCAGTTTCATGGGGCCCAATGAGCAGTTCTTC. As protein: CASSFMGPNEQFF.

The chain uses TRBV18 and TRBJ2-7, with D possibly matching TRBD2 (5 bases). CDR1 and CDR2 (germline): KGHSH, LQKENI. The V end lost 3 bases, the J end lost 2 bases, and 8 bases lay between the germline ends. The CDR3 covers 13 residues. The CDR3 DNA sequence: TGTGCCAGCTCACCGGGAGTTGCCTACGAGCAGTACTTC. This encodes CASSPGVAYEQYF.

V gene TRBV11-2 combines with J gene TRBJ2-1, with 8 bases fitting TRBD2. This CDR3 comprises 14 residues. J gave up 4 bases and V 8 bases, and 7 bases lay outside the gene matches. Germline V gene data show CDR1 as SGHAT and CDR2 as FQNNGV. The CDR3 DNA sequence: TGTGCCAGCTCCATCGGGAGGGAGTACAATGAGCAGTTCTTC. Translation: CASSIGREYNEQFF.

The genes are TRBV28 and TRBJ1-2; D is possibly TRBD1 (6 bases). CDR1 is MDHEN, CDR2 SYDVKM, per germline. The CDR3 has 15 residues. The ends were cut back, 3 bases at V and 8 bases at J, with 19 bases in the middle. The CDR3 sequence: CASSFGGQGRFGYTF. CDR3 sequence (DNA): TGTGCCAGCAGTTTTGGAGGCCAGGGGCGGTTCGGCTACACCTTC.

The genes are TRBV4-2 and TRBJ2-1; the D is unclear. V was trimmed by 0 bases and J by 4 bases, leaving 7 bases between them. The CDR3 is 14 amino acids. The germline V gene has CDR1 LGHNA and CDR2 YNFKEQ. The CDR3 DNA sequence: TGTGCCAGCAGCCAAGATGTTCTGTACAATGAGCAGTTCTTC. This encodes CASSQDVLYNEQFF.

The chain has TRBV4-2 and TRBJ2-7; 11 nucleotides line up with TRBD2. Germline values: CDR1 LGHNA, CDR2 YNFKEQ. This CDR3 comprises 17 residues. With V trimmed by 1 base and J by 0 bases, 5 bases remained unmatched. CDR3 protein: CASSQVGTSGTSYEQYF. The CDR3 DNA is TGTGCCAGCAGCCAAGTTGGGACTAGCGGAACCTCCTACGAGCAGTACTTC.

The chain uses TRBV7-8 and TRBJ2-4, with a weak D call TRBD1 (6 bases). V lost 5 bases and J 1 base, leaving 15 bases between the germline ends. CDR3 length: 16 residues. Germline-derived CDR1 and CDR2 are SGHVS and FQNEAQ. The CDR3 loop reads CASSVYRDLAKNIQYF. As DNA, the CDR3 is TGTGCCAGCAGCGTATACAGGGATCTGGCCAAAAACATTCAGTACTTC.

This chain connects TRBV19 to TRBJ2-1; no firm D call. V dropped 6 bases and J dropped 2 bases, with 8 bases sitting between them. This CDR3 is 13 amino acids long. Germline CDR1 is LNHDA and CDR2 is SQIVND (reference sequence). CDR3 protein: CASSNYAYNEQFF. The CDR3 DNA reads as TGTGCCAGTAGCAACTACGCCTACAATGAGCAGTTCTTC. Based on the CDR3 plus reference TRBV19 and TRBJ2-1, the full variable domain is DGGITQSPKYLFRKEGQNVTLSCEQNLNHDAMYWYRQDPGQGLRLIYYSQIVNDFQKGDIAEGYSVSREKKESFPLTVTSAQKNPTAFYLCASSNYAYNEQFFGPGTRLTVL.

J is TRBJ2-3 and V is TRBV11-2, with 7 bases matching TRBD1. Per germline, CDR1 SGHAT and CDR2 FQNNGV. The CDR3 length is 14 residues. Trimming cost V 4 bases and J 0 bases; bases outside gene matches: 1. The CDR3 DNA reads as TGTGCCAGCAGCTCGGACAGGAGCACAGATACGCAGTATTTT. This encodes CASSSDRSTDTQYF. Drawing the rest from reference TRBV11-2 and TRBJ2-3, the complete variable domain is EAGVAQSPRYKIIEKRQSVAFWCNPISGHATLYWYQQILGQGPKLLIQFQNNGVVDDSQLPKDRFSAERLKGVDSTLKIQPAKLEDSAVYLCASSSDRSTDTQYFGPGTRLTVL.

This clone turned up a few times. The genes are TRBV7-2 and TRBJ2-5; weak D call: TRBD2 (5 bases). The CDR3 is made up of 14 amino acids. CDR1 and CDR2 from the germline V gene are SGHTA and FQGNSA. V lost 5 bases, J lost 3 bases, and 13 bases lay in between. The CDR3 nucleotides are TGTGCCAGCAGCGCGCCTTGGCGGGAAGAGACCCAGTACTTC. Translating gives CASSAPWREETQYF.

V is TRBV7-8 and J is TRBJ2-7, with a weak D call TRBD2 (6 bases). Trimming took off 4 bases at V and 3 bases at J, with 10 bases between the two ends. The CDR3 is 13 residues long. The germline V gene encodes CDR1 SGHVS and CDR2 FQNEAQ. The CDR3 DNA is TGTGCCAGCAGCTGGGGAGGACGCTACGAGCAGTACTTC. Its translation is CASSWGGRYEQYF.